Below, 23 T cell receptor beta chains from the same sample are listed, as sequenced in a study of tumor-infiltrating lymphocytes in primary liver carcinoma. Co-extraction yielded RNA and DNA from approximately 20-30 mg of unsorted bulk tissue. Production of TCR beta cDNA used around 500 ng total RNA together with a constant-region primer. Amplification in three nested multiplex PCR rounds with slightly modified ARM-PCR gave rise to TCR beta libraries. Amplification in the first two PCR rounds was performed using TRBV1-TRBV30 forward primers and a C-beta reverse primer for around 11 cycles each. TCRdb redid the calling of the multiplex PCR reads with MiXCR, one entry per CDR3 protein. The sample lists about 54,000 distinct CDR3 sequences, 60% to 75% occurring once. Sequenced: liver tumor tissue from sampling region 2. Stated subset: tumor region T2, inferior pole. The receptor source for this set is a man between 35 and 55 years old with primary liver carcinoma and hepatitis B virus infection.

Regarding this clonotype: One junction end disagrees with the germline gene, perhaps due to a read error. CDR3 sequence reads: CASNLAVGTEVFF. CDR3 DNA sequence: TGTGCCAGCAACTTAGCAGTGGGGACTGAAGTTTTCTTT. The rearrangement joins TRBV11-3 to TRBJ1-1, with D possibly matching TRBD1 (5 bases). The CDR3 is made up of 13 amino acids. Germline CDR1 and CDR2: SGHNT and YENEEA.

This clonotype was observed at least ten times. The chain recombines TRBV11-1 with TRBJ2-7, with a possible D match to TRBD2 (6 bases). The CDR3 is 15 residues long. V lost 2 bases, J lost 4 bases, and 15 bases lay in between. Germline-derived CDR1 and CDR2 are SGHAT and FQDESV (reference sequence). CDR3 region: CASSLTGSGEYEQYF. As DNA, the CDR3 is TGTGCCAGCAGCTTAACGGGATCGGGAGAATACGAGCAGTACTTC.

A remark on this clonotype: Since a much larger clone is just one base distant, this may be a read error. In nucleotides, the CDR3 is TGTGCCTGGAGTGAGGCGGCGGCTTACCTCGCGGAGACCCAGTGCTTC. The encoded protein is CAWSEAAAYLAETQCF. This chain uses TRBV30 with TRBJ2-5; unclear D gene. The CDR3 is made up of 16 amino acids. Germline V CDR1 and CDR2: GTSNPN, SVGIG (reference sequence).

Regarding this clonotype: A read error may be the cause here, since a much bigger clone is one base away. This chain's CDR3 is CSVGRTSNEQLF. CDR3 nucleotides: TGCAGCGTTGGTCGGACTTCAAATGAGCAGTTATTC. The J gene is TRBJ2-1, the V gene TRBV29-1; possible D gene TRBD2, 5 bases. The CDR3 runs to 12 residues. Per germline, CDR1 SQVTM and CDR2 ANQGSEA.

Concerning this clonotype: A much larger clone lies one base from this, so it may be a read error. The genes are TRBV5-1 and TRBJ1-1, with a tentative D call TRBD1 (6 bases). Germline lookup yields CDR1 SGHRS and CDR2 YFSETQ. The CDR3 loop spans 15 amino acids. CDR3 in DNA: TGCGTCAGCAGCTTGGAGGGGGAGAAGGGCACTGAAGCTTTCTTT. Translated, it gives CVSSLEGEKGTEAFF.

The rearrangement uses TRBV11-2 and TRBJ2-1, with 8 bases lining up with TRBD2. CDR1 is SGHAT and CDR2 is FQNNGV in the germline V gene. V shed 3 bases, J shed 16 bases, and the junction held 20 bases outside the gene matches. This CDR3 region has 16 residues. The CDR3 sequence is CASSLDIGLAMGDHFF. The CDR3 bases are TGTGCCAGCAGCTTGGATATAGGACTAGCCATGGGTGACCACTTCTTC.

On this clonotype itself: Germline and junction disagree at one end, which may indicate a read error. The CDR3 DNA is TGTGCCAACAGGCGGGATGGCAGGGCATATACGGGCAATCGGCCCCAGCATTTT. It encodes CANRRDGRAYTGNRPQHF. The rearrangement links TRBV6-6 to TRBJ1-5, with a weak D call TRBD1 (5 bases). Germline V gene lookup returns CDR1 MNHNY and CDR2 SVGAGI (reference sequence). This CDR3 has 18 amino acids.

This clonotype was recorded once. An end of the junction differs from the germline gene, which may be a read error. The chain employs TRBV29-1 and TRBJ2-1; 9 nucleotides align to TRBD2. The CDR3 extends over 18 amino acids. The germline gives CDR1 SQVTM, CDR2 ANQGSEA. CDR3 nucleotide sequence: TGCAGCGTTGATAATAGCGGGAGAATCAGGGGCTCTTACAACGAGCAGTTCTTC. This gives the protein CSVDNSGRIRGSYNEQFF.

About this clonotype itself: The junction and the germline gene differ at one end; a read error may be behind it. V usage is TRBV29-1 and J usage is TRBJ2-7, with TRBD2 as a possible D gene (6 bases). Germline V CDR1 and CDR2: SQVTM, ANQGSEA. This CDR3 has 14 residues. CDR3 in amino acids: CRVGAGGTVYEQYF. Here the CDR3 DNA reads TGCAGAGTTGGGGCTGGCGGGACGGTCTACGAGCAGTACTTC.

As regards this clonotype: This sequence may be a read error, since a much larger clone differs from it by one base. The chain joins TRBV7-9 to TRBJ2-1; 12 bases map to TRBD2. CDR1 and CDR2 (germline): SEHNR, FQNEAQ (reference sequence). CDR3 length equals 15 residues. V lost 11 bases and J lost 6; bases outside the gene matches: 11. The CDR3 nucleotides read TGTGCCGTGCAAATGGGGACTAGCGGGTCCAATGAGCAGTTCTTC. Its translation: CAVQMGTSGSNEQFF.

Worth noting for this clonotype: One end of the junction is discordant with germline, which a read error may explain. The rearrangement joins TRBV29-1 to TRBJ1-2; 8 bases fit TRBD1. Germline V gives CDR1 SQVTM, CDR2 ANQGSEA. This CDR3 has 15 amino acids. CDR3 loop: CSVAGTGSAAYDYTF. The CDR3, as DNA: TGCAGCGTAGCCGGGACAGGAAGCGCTGCCTATGACTACACCTTC.

With respect to this clonotype: Germline and junction disagree at one end, which may indicate a read error. The J gene is TRBJ1-1, the V gene TRBV6-1; TRBD1 might be the D (6 bases). Germline V gene lookup returns CDR1 MNHNS and CDR2 SASEGT. The CDR3 has 15 amino acids. CDR3 bases: TGTACCAGCGGGGGCTGGGGGACGGCGAGCACTGATGCTTTCTTT. Translated: CTSGGWGTASTDAFF.

In this sample, this clonotype turned up once. Because it lacks the conserved phenylalanine or tryptophan at the end, this CDR3 is likely a read error. The genes are TRBV10-3 and TRBJ2-3, with 7 bases matching TRBD2. The germline CDR1 and CDR2 sequences are ENHRY and SYGVKD. V lost 10 bases, J lost 3 bases, and 16 bases stayed unmatched. The CDR3 extends over 16 amino acids. The CDR3 nucleotides read TGTGCCACCAGCGAGTCCTTCGGACTAGTTACAGATACGCAGTATCTT. This encodes CATSESFGLVTDTQYL.

V is TRBV5-4 and J is TRBJ1-2; no reliable D call. Germline V gene data show CDR1 as SGHNT and CDR2 as YYREEE (reference sequence). V lost 7 bases, J lost 7 bases, and 20 bases lay in between. The length of the CDR3 is 14 residues. The DNA of the CDR3 is TGTGCCAGCGCCATTAGTGGATCAGGTTTTGGCTACACCTTC. This encodes CASAISGSGFGYTF.

A word on this clonotype: Its ends do not fully match the called genes, so a read error is possible. The rearrangement uses TRBV5-1 and TRBJ2-7; D tentatively fits TRBD1 or TRBD2 (5 bases each). This CDR3 has 15 residues. Germline loops: CDR1 SGHRS, CDR2 YFSETQ. CDR3 protein: CAGSSPGLSPGEQYF. As DNA, the CDR3 is TGCGCCGGCAGCTCCCCGGGGCTATCCCCCGGCGAGCAGTACTTC. Looking up the rest from reference TRBV5-1 and TRBJ2-7 gives the full variable domain: KAGVTQTPRYLIKTRGQQVTLSCSPISGHRSVSWYQQTPGQGLQFLFEYFSETQRNKGNFPGRFSGRQFSNSRSEMNVSTLELGDSALYLCAGSSPGLSPGEQYFGPGTRLTVT.

Concerning this clonotype: The junction shows a germline mismatch at one end, possibly a read error. J is TRBJ2-3 and V is TRBV4-1, with TRBD2 identical over 14 bases. From germline, CDR1 is MGHRA and CDR2 YSYEKL. The CDR3 is 18 amino acids. CDR3 DNA: TGCGCCAGCAGCCAGCAGTCTCCGGGACTAGCGGGAGCAGATACACAGTATTTT. Encoded protein: CASSQQSPGLAGADTQYF.

This clonotype has at least ten counts. CDR3: CASRRQGAGANVLTF. CDR3 bases: TGTGCCAGCAGAAGACAGGGGGCTGGGGCCAACGTCCTGACTTTC. V and J are TRBV28 and TRBJ2-6; 9 bases align to TRBD1. With 6 bases clipped from V and 2 bases from J, the junction kept 2 bases outside the gene matches. CDR1 and CDR2 from the germline V gene are MDHEN and SYDVKM. This CDR3 comprises 15 residues.

Remarks on this clonotype: One base away lies a much larger clone, so this may be a sequencing read error. The J gene is TRBJ1-3, the V gene TRBV20-1; weak D call: TRBD1 (6 bases). This CDR3 comprises 14 residues. Germline CDR1 reads DFQATT; CDR2 reads SNEGSKA (reference sequence). Trimming removed 8 bases from V and 0 bases from J, with 14 bases in between. As DNA, the CDR3 is TGCAGTACTCCGAGGGGACACTCTGGAAACACCATATATTTT. It codes for CSTPRGHSGNTIYF.

The sample holds many counts of this clonotype. The V and J genes are TRBV24-1 and TRBJ2-6; tentatively, D is TRBD1 (6 bases). The germline V gene has CDR1 KGHDR and CDR2 SFDVKD. V was clipped by 2 bases and J by 4 bases, with 11 bases between them. The CDR3 spans 16 residues. For the CDR3, the DNA is TGTGCCACCAGTGATTCAGGGGTGGACGGGGCCAACGTCCTGACTTTC. It translates to CATSDSGVDGANVLTF.

The rearrangement links TRBV18 to TRBJ2-3, with D hard to call. CDR1 KGHSH and CDR2 LQKENI come from the germline V gene. The CDR3 totals 13 residues. Trimming cost V 9 bases and J 0 bases, with 10 bases left between them. CDR3 bases: TGTGCCAGTTTACCACCCAGCACAGATACGCAGTATTTT. Protein sequence: CASLPPSTDTQYF.

This clonotype was counted a few times. The junction shows a germline mismatch at one end, possibly a read error. The chain is built from TRBV11-2 and TRBJ2-2; D is perhaps TRBD1 or TRBD2 (5 bases each). The germline V gene has CDR1 SGHAT and CDR2 FQNNGV. The CDR3 covers 16 residues. The chain's CDR3 is CASSLVALSGTRELFF. In DNA form, the CDR3 reads TGTGCCAGCAGCTTAGTGGCGCTATCGGGAACCAGGGAGTTGTTTTTT. Together with reference TRBV11-2 and TRBJ2-2, the CDR3 gives the full variable domain: EAGVAQSPRYKIIEKRQSVAFWCNPISGHATLYWYQQILGQGPKLLIQFQNNGVVDDSQLPKDRFSAERLKGVDSTLKIQPAKLEDSAVYLCASSLVALSGTRELFFGEGSRLTVL.

This clonotype rates as medium-sized (0.01 to 0.1%). The CDR3 DNA reads TGTGCCAGCAGTTTAGTAGGGGGCGGCTATGGCTACACCTTC. This gives the protein CASSLVGGGYGYTF. The V and J genes are TRBV12-3 or TRBV12-4 and TRBJ1-2; 7 positions agree with TRBD1. The trim removed 1 base at V and 4 bases at J, leaving 3 bases unmatched. The CDR3 has 14 amino acids.

A remark on this clonotype: One end of the junction does not line up with germline, which may come from a read error. The J gene is TRBJ2-7, the V gene TRBV6-5; 7 bases align to TRBD1. Germline V gene lookup returns CDR1 MNHEY and CDR2 SVGAGI. This CDR3 spans 14 amino acids. CDR3 in amino acids: CVSSYTVTGDERYF. As DNA, the CDR3 is TGTGTCAGCAGTTACACCGTAACAGGGGACGAGCGGTACTTC.